A selection of T cell receptor beta chains follows, all from one sample in a study of blood T cells in healthy people across ages. TCRdb re-derived calls from the 5' RACE reads in MiXCR, one entry per CDR3 protein. The table lists about 780,000 distinct CDR3 sequences, about 42% of them singletons. The specimen sequenced was blood. These receptors came from an elderly man in good health. The CDR3 runs from the conserved cysteine through the conserved F or W. A D gene is named only where the DNA matches it firmly. Size tells how often a clone was seen (once, few, many) or the class of an expanded clone, and some rows leave it out.

J: TRBJ2-3
length: 16
V: TRBV12-3/TRBV12-4
size: .
D: TRBD1
DNA: TGTGCCAGCAGTTTAGCGCGACAGGGTGGAACAGATACGCAGTATTTT
CDR3: CASSLARQGGTDTQYF

J: TRBJ2-1
length: 15
V: TRBV19
size: once
D: .
DNA: TGTGCCAGTAGGCCTAGCGTGAGCTCCTACAATGAGCAGTTCTTC
CDR3: CASRPSVSSYNEQFF

J: TRBJ2-5
length: 13
V: TRBV10-3
size: few
D: .
DNA: TGTGCCATCAGTGAGGGCAGCAAAGAGACCCAGTACTTC
CDR3: CAISEGSKETQYF

J: TRBJ2-1
length: 16
V: TRBV20-1
size: .
D: TRBD2
DNA: TGCAGTGCCCTCCGGCTAGCGGGAGGTGTCTACAATGAGCAGTTCTTC
CDR3: CSALRLAGGVYNEQFF

J: TRBJ2-5
length: 17
V: TRBV12-3/TRBV12-4
size: .
D: .
DNA: TGTGCCAGCAGTTTACGGTCCGGCGGAGTTGGGGGAGAGACCCAGTACTTC
CDR3: CASSLRSGGVGGETQYF

J: TRBJ2-7
length: 10
V: TRBV29-1
size: many
D: .
DNA: TGCAGCGTTGGGGGCGGCGAGCAGTACTTC
CDR3: CSVGGGEQYF

J: TRBJ2-3
length: 16
V: TRBV12-3/TRBV12-4
size: .
D: .
DNA: TGTGCCAGCAGTTTAGCCCGGGACATGAGCACAGATACGCAGTATTTT
CDR3: CASSLARDMSTDTQYF

J: TRBJ2-7
length: 17
V: TRBV4-2
size: few
D: TRBD2
DNA: TGTGCCAGCAGCCAAGAATCCGCTAGCGGGAGATCGTACGAGCAGTACTTC
CDR3: CASSQESASGRSYEQYF

J: TRBJ2-6
length: 20
V: TRBV27
size: many
D: TRBD1
DNA: TGTGCCAGCAGCCGTATCTCTGGGACAGCCACTAGCTCTGGGGCCAACGTCCTGACTTTC
CDR3: CASSRISGTATSSGANVLTF

J: TRBJ2-5
length: 12
V: TRBV20-1
size: .
D: .
DNA: TGCAGTGCTAGAGATTTGACGCATGAGCAGTACTTC
CDR3: CSARDLTHEQYF

J: TRBJ1-5
length: 13
V: TRBV29-1
size: .
D: .
DNA: TGCAGCGTTGGTGGGGGACCAGCGGAGCCCCAGCATTTT
CDR3: CSVGGGPAEPQHF

J: TRBJ2-2
length: 14
V: TRBV7-3
size: .
D: .
DNA: TGTGCCAGCAGCTTATCGTCAGACACCGGGGAGCTGTTTTTT
CDR3: CASSLSSDTGELFF

J: TRBJ2-3
length: 15
V: TRBV28
size: few
D: TRBD2
DNA: TGTGCCAGCAGTCCCTCAGGGCGGGAGCGAGATACGCAGTATTTT
CDR3: CASSPSGRERDTQYF

J: TRBJ2-1
length: 12
V: TRBV24-1
size: .
D: .
DNA: TGTGCCACCGGATACCCACCGGATGAGCAGTTCTTC
CDR3: CATGYPPDEQFF

J: TRBJ2-2
length: 15
V: TRBV12-3/TRBV12-4
size: .
D: TRBD2
DNA: TGTGCCAGCAGTCCATCACCTAGCGGAACCGGGGAGCTGTTTTTT
CDR3: CASSPSPSGTGELFF

J: TRBJ2-7
length: 15
V: TRBV5-1
size: few
D: .
DNA: TGCGCCAGCAGACCCACGGCTAGCGACACCTACGAGCAGTACTTC
CDR3: CASRPTASDTYEQYF

J: TRBJ1-4
length: 14
V: TRBV11-3
size: few
D: .
DNA: TGTGCCAGCAGCCGCGACGGGGTTAATGAAAAACTGTTTTTT
CDR3: CASSRDGVNEKLFF

J: TRBJ2-3
length: 14
V: TRBV6-1
size: .
D: TRBD1
DNA: TGTGCCAGCAGTGACACAGGGGGTGAGGATACGCAGTATTTT
CDR3: CASSDTGGEDTQYF

J: TRBJ2-3
length: 13
V: TRBV29-1
size: .
D: .
DNA: TGCAGCGTTGGGACTAAAGCTAGCCATACGCAGTATTTT
CDR3: CSVGTKASHTQYF

J: TRBJ2-3
length: 17
V: TRBV7-2
size: .
D: .
DNA: TGTGCCAGCAGCCCTAAGCCGCGCGGGTTTAGCACAGATACGCAGTATTTT
CDR3: CASSPKPRGFSTDTQYF

J: TRBJ2-7
length: 14
V: TRBV20-1
size: many
D: .
DNA: TGCAGTGCTAGAGGAACGGGAGAGACCTGGGAGCAGTACTTC
CDR3: CSARGTGETWEQYF

J: TRBJ2-1
length: 13
V: TRBV29-1
size: .
D: .
DNA: TGCAGCGTTGAGCTAGTAAGGTACAATGAGCAGTTCTTC
CDR3: CSVELVRYNEQFF

J: TRBJ2-5
length: 15
V: TRBV6-6
size: .
D: TRBD2
DNA: TGTGCCAGCAGTTACGCCCTAGCGGTAGGAGAGACCCAGTACTTC
CDR3: CASSYALAVGETQYF

J: TRBJ2-2
length: 17
V: TRBV7-9
size: .
D: TRBD1
DNA: TGTGCCAGCAGCTTAAAGGGGACAGGGACGAACACCGGGGAGCTGTTTTTT
CDR3: CASSLKGTGTNTGELFF

J: TRBJ2-3
length: 15
V: TRBV24-1
size: .
D: TRBD2
DNA: TGTGCCACCGCAGCTCCTAGCGGGATTTCCGATACGCAGTATTTT
CDR3: CATAAPSGISDTQYF

J: TRBJ1-2
length: 15
V: TRBV7-9
size: .
D: .
DNA: TGTGCCAGCAGCTTACTTCAGGTCCGGGTCTATGGCTACACCTTC
CDR3: CASSLLQVRVYGYTF

J: TRBJ2-3
length: 16
V: TRBV5-1
size: few
D: .
DNA: TGCGCCAGCAGCTTGGTTAGCGATTCTCTCACAGATACGCAGTATTTT
CDR3: CASSLVSDSLTDTQYF

J: TRBJ2-3
length: 16
V: TRBV29-1
size: .
D: .
DNA: TGCAGCGTTGAAACAGGAAGACTCCCAAGTGGAGATACGCAGTATTTT
CDR3: CSVETGRLPSGDTQYF

J: TRBJ2-3
length: 15
V: TRBV5-1
size: few
D: .
DNA: TGCGCCAGCAGCTTGGATAGCTCTAGCACAGATACGCAGTATTTT
CDR3: CASSLDSSSTDTQYF

J: TRBJ2-7
length: 13
V: TRBV29-1
size: .
D: TRBD2
DNA: TGCAGCGTTGATGACGGGACTAGATACGAGCAGTACTTC
CDR3: CSVDDGTRYEQYF

J: TRBJ2-7
length: 15
V: TRBV7-2
size: .
D: TRBD2
DNA: TGTGCCAGCAACCCCCAGGGACTAGCGGGGTTCGAGCAGTACTTC
CDR3: CASNPQGLAGFEQYF

J: TRBJ2-2
length: 15
V: TRBV5-1
size: .
D: TRBD1
DNA: TGCACCAGCAGCTGGACAGGGGGAAATCCCGGGGAGCTGTTTTTT
CDR3: CTSSWTGGNPGELFF

J: TRBJ2-1
length: 17
V: TRBV5-1
size: .
D: .
DNA: TGCGCCAGCAGCTTGGGGGGGTGGGGGGCCGCTATCAATGAGCAGTTCTTC
CDR3: CASSLGGWGAAINEQFF

J: TRBJ2-7
length: 13
V: TRBV12-3/TRBV12-4
size: .
D: .
DNA: TGTACCAGCAGTTTAGGCAGGATGTACGAGCAGTACTTC
CDR3: CTSSLGRMYEQYF

J: TRBJ2-7
length: 16
V: TRBV11-3
size: many
D: .
DNA: TGTGCCAGCAGCCTCCAAGGCGGCGGGATCATCTACGAGCAGTACTTC
CDR3: CASSLQGGGIIYEQYF

J: TRBJ2-7
length: 14
V: TRBV7-9
size: .
D: TRBD1
DNA: TGTGCCAGCAGTGAACGACAGGGAATTTACGAGCAGTACTTC
CDR3: CASSERQGIYEQYF

J: TRBJ1-6
length: 14
V: TRBV7-3
size: .
D: .
DNA: TGTGCCAGCAGCCTCCACAGGGCGAATTCACCCCTCCACTTT
CDR3: CASSLHRANSPLHF

J: TRBJ2-1
length: 13
V: TRBV9
size: few
D: .
DNA: TGTGCCAGCAGCGTAGTACAGAGGTCTGACCAGTTCTTC
CDR3: CASSVVQRSDQFF